The next 29 T cell receptor beta chains were all read from a single sample in a study of T-cell memory formation after mild COVID-19. TCRdb independently ran MiXCR on the 5' RACE reads; one entry per CDR3 protein. The sample contains 98,000 or so distinct CDR3 sequences, 18% of which appear only once. The specimen sequenced was PBMCs or a T cell subset sorted from them (not recorded which). The receptors here all came from a man in his late teens or twenties who had mild COVID-19 (a few samples of this study predate the infection). Cell type and time point are not known.

This clonotype was observed many times. Here the CDR3 reads CASSLGQGGQPQHF. The CDR3 coding sequence is TGTGCCAGCAGCTTAGGACAGGGAGGTCAGCCCCAGCATTTT. The chain uses TRBV7-9 and TRBJ1-5; 7 bases align to TRBD1. Germline CDR1 is SEHNR and CDR2 is FQNEAQ (reference sequence). Germline trimming cut 1 base from V and 6 bases from J; bases unmatched to any gene: 3. CDR3 length: 14 residues. The full variable domain, with the rest looked up from reference TRBV7-9 and TRBJ1-5, is DTGVSQNPRHKITKRGQNVTFRCDPISEHNRLYWYRQTLGQGPEFLTYFQNEAQLEKSRLLSDRFSAERPKGSFSTLEIQRTEQGDSAMYLCASSLGQGGQPQHFGDGTRLSIL.

This clonotype was detected only a few times. The chain uses TRBV5-6 and TRBJ2-2; D is ambiguous. The germline V gene encodes CDR1 SGHDT and CDR2 YYEEEE. The CDR3 covers 15 residues. The germline V and J ends were trimmed by 4 bases and 2 bases, with 12 bases remaining between them. CDR3 sequence: CASSPAGSNTGELFF. CDR3 in DNA: TGTGCCAGCAGCCCGGCCGGGTCTAACACCGGGGAGCTGTTTTTT.

The rearrangement links TRBV20-1 to TRBJ2-7; 7 bases fit TRBD1. Germline assignment: CDR1 DFQATT and CDR2 SNEGSKA (reference sequence). This CDR3 comprises 12 residues. V lost 2 bases and J lost 2; bases outside the gene matches: 0. CDR3 in amino acids: CSARQGAYEQYF. The CDR3, as DNA: TGCAGTGCTAGACAGGGGGCCTACGAGCAGTACTTC.

The sample holds a few counts of this clonotype. The gene calls are TRBV27 and TRBJ2-2; 7 bases line up with TRBD1. The V gene's germline CDR1 is MNHEY and CDR2 SMNVEV (reference sequence). This CDR3 has 14 amino acids. After removal of 3 bases from V and 8 bases from J, the junction contained 6 bases not matched to a gene. CDR3 region: CASSLRGLGGELFF. DNA of the CDR3: TGTGCCAGCAGTTTGAGGGGGCTCGGGGGGGAGCTGTTTTTT.

The V call is TRBV7-2, the J call TRBJ2-1; the D gene is possibly TRBD1 (6 bases). CDR3 length: 13 amino acids. The germline V and J ends were trimmed by 3 bases and 7 bases, with 10 bases remaining between them. CDR1 and CDR2 from the germline V gene are SGHTA and FQGNSA. This chain's CDR3 is CASSFRGSNEQFF. The CDR3 bases are TGTGCCAGCAGCTTCAGGGGAAGTAATGAGCAGTTCTTC.

This clonotype was recorded at least ten times. This chain links TRBV11-2 with TRBJ2-3; D is unresolved. This CDR3 is 13 amino acids long. Between the trimmed V and J ends, which lost 1 base and 4 bases, there was a span of 6 bases. The germline V gene has CDR1 SGHAT and CDR2 FQNNGV. The CDR3 DNA reads as TGTGCCAGCAGCTTAGGGGCCCCAGATACGCAGTATTTT. Translating it yields CASSLGAPDTQYF.

In DNA, the CDR3 is TGTGCCAGCACCCCCCCGGGGCCCCGGGAGCAGTTCTTC. It is translated as CASTPPGPREQFF. The chain is built from TRBV5-6 and TRBJ2-1; possibly TRBD1 or TRBD2 for D (5 bases each). Trimming stripped 6 bases from V and 10 bases from J, with 17 bases between. The CDR3 is made up of 13 amino acids. The V gene's germline CDR1 is SGHDT and CDR2 YYEEEE.

This chain uses TRBV14 with TRBJ2-3; D possibly corresponds to TRBD1 (6 bases). This CDR3 spans 14 amino acids. CDR1 is SGHDN, CDR2 FVKESK, per germline. Trimming took off 1 base at V and 2 bases at J, with 7 bases between the two ends. The CDR3 here is CASSQGQVTDTQYF. The DNA of the CDR3 is TGTGCCAGCAGCCAAGGACAGGTCACAGATACGCAGTATTTT.

This clonotype was observed once. The rearrangement joins TRBV12-3 or TRBV12-4 to TRBJ2-5, with D possibly matching TRBD2 (6 bases). The CDR3 totals 12 residues. Trimming removed 8 bases at V and 4 bases at J, with 11 bases between. CDR3 bases: TGTGCCAGCGGGGGGTTCGGAGAGACCCAGTACTTC. Residues: CASGGFGETQYF.

This chain links TRBV18 with TRBJ1-1; no firm D call. The V and J ends lost 3 bases and 1 base respectively, with 3 bases between them. The germline V gene encodes CDR1 KGHSH and CDR2 LQKENI. CDR3 length equals 12 residues. The CDR3 region is CASSPTNTEAFF. CDR3 DNA: TGTGCCAGCTCACCTACGAACACTGAAGCTTTCTTT. The full variable domain, rest sourced from reference TRBV18 and TRBJ1-1, is NAGVMQNPRHLVRRRGQEARLRCSPMKGHSHVYWYRQLPEEGLKFMVYLQKENIIDESGMPKERFSAEFPKEGPSILRIQQVVRGDSAAYFCASSPTNTEAFFGQGTRLTVV.

This clonotype was detected only a few times. The chain recombines TRBV5-1 with TRBJ1-5; D not certain. Germline V gene sequence: CDR1 SGHRS, CDR2 YFSETQ. V was pared by 0 bases and J by 0 bases, with 10 bases between. The CDR3 covers 16 residues. For the CDR3, the DNA is TGCGCCAGCAGCTTGGCCGGAGGGAATAGCAATCAGCCCCAGCATTTT. This gives the protein CASSLAGGNSNQPQHF.

This sequence joins TRBV11-2 and TRBJ2-1; TRBD2 aligns across 10 bases. Germline assignment: CDR1 SGHAT and CDR2 FQNNGV. V was pared by 5 bases and J by 8 bases, with 15 bases of the junction left unmatched. CDR3 length: 17 amino acids. The CDR3 loop is CASSPRWASGGWDEQFF. Here the CDR3 DNA reads TGTGCCAGCAGCCCCCGTTGGGCTAGCGGGGGCTGGGATGAGCAGTTCTTC. The whole variable domain, remainder taken from reference TRBV11-2 and TRBJ2-1, is EAGVAQSPRYKIIEKRQSVAFWCNPISGHATLYWYQQILGQGPKLLIQFQNNGVVDDSQLPKDRFSAERLKGVDSTLKIQPAKLEDSAVYLCASSPRWASGGWDEQFFGPGTRLTVL.

The CDR3 here is CASSFPSPRDTGELFF. As DNA, the CDR3 is TGCGCCAGCAGCTTCCCTAGCCCGAGGGACACCGGGGAGCTGTTTTTT. The rearrangement links TRBV5-1 to TRBJ2-2; D perhaps matches TRBD2 (5 bases). The CDR3 extends over 16 amino acids. V dropped 2 bases and J dropped 3 bases, with 14 bases sitting between them. Germline V CDR1 and CDR2: SGHRS, YFSETQ. Variable domain in full (rest from reference TRBV5-1 and TRBJ2-2): KAGVTQTPRYLIKTRGQQVTLSCSPISGHRSVSWYQQTPGQGLQFLFEYFSETQRNKGNFPGRFSGRQFSNSRSEMNVSTLELGDSALYLCASSFPSPRDTGELFFGEGSRLTVL.

The chain couples TRBV7-2 to TRBJ2-1, with 7 bases identical to TRBD1. J lost 16 bases, V lost 1 base, and 19 bases had no gene match. This CDR3 has 16 amino acids. Germline V gene lookup returns CDR1 SGHTA and CDR2 FQGNSA. This CDR3 reads CASSLVGGSLQSWRFF. CDR3 DNA: TGTGCCAGCAGCTTAGTAGGGGGCTCCCTCCAATCTTGGCGCTTCTTC.

This clonotype was seen at least ten times. The V and J genes are TRBV7-3 and TRBJ1-1; TRBD1 matches at 7 bases. CDR1 and CDR2 from the germline V gene are SGHTA and FQGTGA. The CDR3 runs 14 residues. The V gene end was trimmed by 2 bases and the J gene end by 1 base; junction bases not matched to a gene: 1. This chain's CDR3 is CASSLGQENTEAFF. CDR3 sequence (DNA): TGTGCCAGCAGCTTAGGACAGGAGAACACTGAAGCTTTCTTT.

This clonotype was detected a few times. V is TRBV6-5 and J is TRBJ1-2; 7 bases fit TRBD1. Germline CDR1 is MNHEY and CDR2 is SVGAGI. V gave up 5 bases and J gave up 4 bases; unmatched junction bases: 4. CDR3 length equals 13 residues. The CDR3 reads CASSPGGVYGYTF. Here the CDR3 DNA reads TGTGCCAGCAGTCCAGGGGGGGTCTATGGCTACACCTTC.

Only a few counts were recorded for this clonotype. The chain couples TRBV12-3 or TRBV12-4 to TRBJ2-5, with no clear D. The CDR3 is made up of 13 amino acids. Trimming removed 5 bases from V and 7 bases from J, with 14 bases in between. CDR3 nucleotide sequence: TGTGCCAGCAGTGGTCGTGGTCGTGGGACCCAGTACTTC. This translates into CASSGRGRGTQYF.

This chain links TRBV6-5 with TRBJ1-2, with D uncertain. The ends were cut back, 2 bases at V and 6 bases at J, with 16 bases in the middle. Germline V gene lookup returns CDR1 MNHEY and CDR2 SVGAGI. The CDR3 totals 15 residues. The CDR3 coding sequence is TGTGCCAGCAGTTACGGCCATCCCTCGTGGGATGGCTACACCTTC. Its protein product is CASSYGHPSWDGYTF.

This clonotype turned up a few times. The V and J genes are TRBV9 and TRBJ2-2, with 9 bases fitting TRBD1. V shed 4 bases and J 0 bases; nucleotides not matched to a gene: 4. CDR3 length: 16 residues. Germline assignment: CDR1 SGDLS and CDR2 YYNGEE. Here the CDR3 DNA reads TGTGCCAGCAGCTACCGGGACAGGGCGAACACCGGGGAGCTGTTTTTT. Its translation: CASSYRDRANTGELFF.

V gene TRBV12-3 or TRBV12-4 combines with J gene TRBJ2-5; weak D call: TRBD1 (5 bases). Trimming took off 2 bases at V and 5 bases at J, with 15 bases between the two ends. This CDR3 contains 15 residues. In nucleotides, the CDR3 is TGTGCCAGCAGTTTATGGACATCGGGTGGCGAGACCCAGTACTTC. Translating gives CASSLWTSGGETQYF.

This clonotype was detected a few times. The chain links TRBV12-3 or TRBV12-4 to TRBJ1-2, with D hard to call. V dropped 3 bases and J dropped 14 bases, with 10 bases sitting between them. The CDR3 loop spans 10 amino acids. The CDR3 nucleotides read TGTGCCAGCAGTTTGGGAGCCTCAACCTTC. Translated: CASSLGASTF.

V usage is TRBV7-6 and J usage is TRBJ2-7; D possibly corresponds to TRBD1 (6 bases). Germline V lookup: CDR1 SGHVS, CDR2 FNYEAQ. V lost 1 base and J 4 bases, leaving 14 bases between the germline ends. CDR3 length: 15 residues. In DNA, the CDR3 is TGTGCCAGCAGCTTAGAGACAGGCCGATTTTACGAGCAGTACGTC. This codes for CASSLETGRFYEQYV.

This clonotype has only a few counts. The chain has TRBV10-3 and TRBJ1-1; 9 bases match TRBD1. The CDR3 contains 16 residues. CDR1 ENHRY and CDR2 SYGVKD come from the germline V gene. J was trimmed by 4 bases and V by 6 bases; bases with no gene match: 12. CDR3 nucleotide sequence: TGTGCCATCAGGGCCAACCGACAGGGGGAAGGCACTGAAGCTTTCTTT. Amino acid sequence: CAIRANRQGEGTEAFF.

V gene TRBV7-6 combines with J gene TRBJ1-1; D ambiguous. The CDR3 spans 13 residues. V shed 2 bases and J shed 7 bases, with 11 bases lying between them. Germline CDR1 reads SGHVS; CDR2 reads FNYEAQ. The CDR3 coding sequence is TGTGCCAGCAGCTTAAGAGTAGGAGATGAAGCTTTCTTT. Translated: CASSLRVGDEAFF.

J is TRBJ1-2 and V is TRBV5-1; possible D gene TRBD1, 6 bases. The germline V and J ends were trimmed by 4 bases and 3 bases, with 13 bases remaining between them. The CDR3 runs 14 residues. CDR1 is SGHRS and CDR2 is YFSETQ in the germline V gene. The DNA for the CDR3 is TGCGCCAGCAGCCCTAAGGGGGGCGACTATGGCTACACCTTC. This sequence encodes CASSPKGGDYGYTF.

The chain is built from TRBV6-6 and TRBJ1-6, with 7 positions matching TRBD1. Trimming removed 6 bases from V and 18 bases from J; junction bases left unmatched: 14. This CDR3 is built from 13 residues. Germline CDR1 and CDR2: MNHNY and SVGAGI (reference sequence). CDR3 amino acids: CASSSGDRELRHF. CDR3 bases: TGTGCCAGCAGCTCCGGCGACAGGGAGCTCCGCCACTTT.

The chain links TRBV7-9 to TRBJ2-3, with TRBD2 identical over 12 bases. The V gene end was trimmed by 5 bases and the J gene end by 1 base; junction bases not matched to a gene: 7. Per germline, CDR1 SEHNR and CDR2 FQNEAQ (reference sequence). The CDR3 sequence is 17 residues long. In nucleotides, the CDR3 is TGTGCCAGCAGCCTCCCTAGCGGGGGGGTTCGCACAGATACGCAGTATTTT. This encodes CASSLPSGGVRTDTQYF.

V usage is TRBV11-2 and J usage is TRBJ2-1; maybe TRBD2 (6 bases). The V end lost 1 base, the J end lost 2 bases, and 15 bases lay between the germline ends. Germline assignment: CDR1 SGHAT and CDR2 FQNNGV. The length of the CDR3 is 17 residues. The chain's CDR3 is CASSLGPGTSTYNEQFF. CDR3 nucleotides: TGTGCCAGCAGCTTAGGACCCGGGACTTCGACCTACAATGAGCAGTTCTTC.

This clonotype has just a few counts. This sequence joins TRBV10-3 and TRBJ2-1, with 7 bases aligning to TRBD2. CDR1 is ENHRY, CDR2 SYGVKD, per germline. V shed 7 bases and J 4 bases; nucleotides not matched to a gene: 7. The CDR3 is made up of 14 amino acids. This CDR3 reads CAINPGLTYNEQFF. Here the CDR3 DNA reads TGTGCCATCAATCCGGGACTAACTTACAATGAGCAGTTCTTC.